These 32 T cell receptor beta chains were sequenced from one sample in a study of technical replicates of blood from several donors. The repertoire was sequenced with immunoSEQ multiplex PCR; TCRdb's copy has only in-frame clones and lacks some. The table shows 80,000 or so clones, with about 94% occurring only once. Sequenced sample: T cells isolated from PBMCs. These receptors came from a human donor in good health.

This chain links TRBV19 with TRBJ2-1; TRBD2 matches 7 bases. The V gene's germline CDR1 is LNHDA and CDR2 SQIVND (reference sequence). The CDR3 sequence is 17 residues long. J was trimmed by 0 bases and V by 5 bases; bases with no gene match: 10. CDR3 DNA sequence: TGTGCCAGTAGTGACCGACTAGCCGAGAGCTCCTACAATGAGCAGTTCTTC. It is translated as CASSDRLAESSYNEQFF. Full variable domain (outside the CDR3, taken from reference TRBV19 and TRBJ2-1): DGGITQSPKYLFRKEGQNVTLSCEQNLNHDAMYWYRQDPGQGLRLIYYSQIVNDFQKGDIAEGYSVSREKKESFPLTVTSAQKNPTAFYLCASSDRLAESSYNEQFFGPGTRLTVL.

Written as DNA, the CDR3 is TGCGCCAGCAGCCCGACCCGGTGGGAGCGGAGGGCGAACACCGGGGAGCTGTTTTTT. Translation: CASSPTRWERRANTGELFF. V gene TRBV5-1 combines with J gene TRBJ2-2; tentative D call: TRBD2 (6 bases). Between the trimmed V and J ends, which lost 4 bases and 0 bases, there was a span of 22 bases. CDR1 and CDR2 from the germline V gene are SGHRS and YFSETQ. CDR3 length: 19 residues.

The chain joins TRBV28 to TRBJ2-3; 8 nucleotides line up with TRBD1. From germline, CDR1 is MDHEN and CDR2 SYDVKM. This CDR3 contains 20 residues. Trimming took 6 bases from V and 6 from J; bases not matched to a gene: 26. This chain's CDR3 is CASSPQWTGQGFEAFDTQYF. Written as DNA, the CDR3 is TGTGCCAGCAGCCCCCAGTGGACAGGACAGGGTTTCGAGGCGTTCGATACGCAGTATTTT.

The chain employs TRBV18 and TRBJ1-2; D possibly corresponds to TRBD1 (6 bases). Germline V gene sequence: CDR1 KGHSH, CDR2 LQKENI. Deletions cut 3 bases from V and 4 bases from J, with 15 bases between. The CDR3 spans 15 residues. The CDR3 protein is CASSPPGQYVYGYTF. The CDR3 bases are TGTGCCAGCTCACCGCCCGGACAGTATGTCTATGGCTACACCTTC.

V and J are TRBV6-6 and TRBJ2-5; TRBD1 might be the D (5 bases). V gave up 5 bases and J gave up 5 bases, with 18 bases separating them. The CDR3 is 15 amino acids. Germline assignment: CDR1 MNHNY and CDR2 SVGAGI (reference sequence). The CDR3 loop reads CASSPRAVIGETQYF. DNA for the CDR3: TGTGCCAGCAGTCCCAGGGCGGTCATTGGGGAGACCCAGTACTTC.

The rearrangement links TRBV6-5 to TRBJ2-1, with D possibly matching TRBD2 (6 bases). V was cut by 2 bases and J by 9 bases, with 17 bases left in between. Germline V gives CDR1 MNHEY, CDR2 SVGAGI. The CDR3 is 15 amino acids. The CDR3 DNA follows: TGTGCCAGCAGTTACAACCACGGGAGCGAGGCTGAGCAGTTCTTC. Amino acid sequence: CASSYNHGSEAEQFF.

The gene calls are TRBV10-1 and TRBJ2-3; D possibly corresponds to TRBD2 (6 bases). This CDR3 has 14 residues. Trimming left V 2 bases short and J 0 bases short, with 6 bases between. Germline CDR1 reads WNHNN; CDR2 reads SYGVQD (reference sequence). CDR3 bases: TGCGCCAGCAGTGAGGGGACTAGCACAGATACGCAGTATTTT. Encoded protein: CASSEGTSTDTQYF.

The chain recombines TRBV7-3 with TRBJ2-1; D is perhaps TRBD1 (5 bases). Looked up from germline, CDR1 is SGHTA and CDR2 is FQGTGA. This CDR3 has 13 amino acids. V was clipped by 6 bases and J by 7 bases, with 13 bases between them. The CDR3 DNA follows: TGTGCCAGCAGGGCAGGGAATGAGAATGAGCAGTTCTTC. It translates to CASRAGNENEQFF.

The chain has TRBV30 and TRBJ2-3; maybe TRBD1 (5 bases). Germline V gene sequence: CDR1 GTSNPN, CDR2 SVGIG (reference sequence). V lost 2 bases and J lost 1, with 7 bases in between. The CDR3 runs to 13 residues. Written as DNA, the CDR3 is TGTGCCTGGAGTAGGGGCGGCACAGATACGCAGTATTTT. Amino acids: CAWSRGGTDTQYF.

The CDR3 is CASSQRTSGSTDTQYF. CDR3 nucleotide sequence: TGCGCCAGCAGCCAGCGGACTAGCGGTTCCACAGATACGCAGTATTTT. V is TRBV4-1 and J is TRBJ2-3; 10 bases map to TRBD2. Trimming at V came to 3 bases and at J to 2 bases, leaving 5 bases not matched to a gene. The CDR3 runs 16 residues. From germline, CDR1 is MGHRA and CDR2 YSYEKL.

This chain connects TRBV28 to TRBJ1-3; no clear D gene. V was clipped by 4 bases and J by 0 bases, with 7 bases between them. The CDR3 contains 14 residues. Germline CDR1 and CDR2: MDHEN and SYDVKM. This CDR3 reads CASSSDNSGNTIYF. The DNA for the CDR3 is TGTGCCAGCAGTTCCGACAACTCTGGAAACACCATATATTTT.

The chain employs TRBV5-4 and TRBJ2-7; D is perhaps TRBD1 (6 bases). The CDR3 has 15 amino acids. Per the germline V gene, CDR1 is SGHNT and CDR2 is YYREEE (reference sequence). V was trimmed by 2 bases and J by 1 base, leaving 13 bases between them. The CDR3 region has the DNA TGTGCCAGCAGCTTATCCGACAGGCCGTCCTACGAGCAGTACTTC. It is translated as CASSLSDRPSYEQYF.

The chain recombines TRBV11-3 with TRBJ2-6; 10 bases are shared with TRBD1. The CDR3 covers 19 residues. Germline lookup yields CDR1 SGHNT and CDR2 YENEEA. V gave up 3 bases and J gave up 0 bases; unmatched junction bases: 8. CDR3: CASSLRPGQGFSGANVLTF. The CDR3 DNA is TGTGCCAGCAGCTTGAGACCGGGACAGGGGTTCTCTGGGGCCAACGTCCTGACTTTC.

The rearrangement uses TRBV10-3 and TRBJ1-1; 9 nucleotides match TRBD1. The CDR3 totals 15 residues. After removal of 4 bases from V and 5 bases from J, the junction contained 8 bases not matched to a gene. Germline V gene lookup returns CDR1 ENHRY and CDR2 SYGVKD. In DNA form, the CDR3 reads TGTGCCATCAGTGGGTTACAGGGGGCAGGTACTGAAGCTTTCTTT. This gives the protein CAISGLQGAGTEAFF.

The chain uses TRBV4-1 and TRBJ2-7; TRBD1 might be the D (5 bases). The V gene lost 5 bases and the J gene lost 5 bases, with 10 bases spanning the gap. The CDR3 runs to 12 residues. Germline-derived CDR1 and CDR2 are MGHRA and YSYEKL. Here the CDR3 reads CASSAGRDEQYF. The CDR3 DNA sequence: TGCGCCAGCAGCGCTGGCAGGGACGAGCAGTACTTC.

This chain links TRBV6-1 with TRBJ2-3; 10 positions agree with TRBD2. After removal of 7 bases from V and 4 bases from J, the junction contained 8 bases not matched to a gene. The CDR3 extends over 15 amino acids. Germline V gene sequence: CDR1 MNHNS, CDR2 SASEGT. In DNA, the CDR3 is TGTGCCAGCATCTTAGCGGGAGGCAGGTCAGATACGCAGTATTTT. This codes for CASILAGGRSDTQYF.

The CDR3 DNA follows: TGTGCCAGCAGCCAACTAAACTATGGCTACACCTTC. Residues: CASSQLNYGYTF. This chain links TRBV14 with TRBJ1-2; D ambiguous. From germline, CDR1 is SGHDN and CDR2 FVKESK. V was pared by 2 bases and J by 2 bases, with 3 bases between. This CDR3 spans 12 amino acids.

This rearrangement joins TRBV5-1 to TRBJ2-3; the match to TRBD2 covers 10 bases. Germline values: CDR1 SGHRS, CDR2 YFSETQ. The CDR3 length is 16 residues. V lost 0 bases to trimming and J lost 5 bases; unmatched junction nucleotides: 6. The CDR3 nucleotides read TGCGCCAGCAGCTTGGCGGCTAGCGGGAGAGGAGATACGCAGTATTTT. Encoded protein: CASSLAASGRGDTQYF.

This clone was observed once. V usage is TRBV2 and J usage is TRBJ2-2; the D gene is possibly TRBD1 (5 bases). V dropped 8 bases and J dropped 2 bases, with 18 bases sitting between them. There are 16 residues in the CDR3. Germline V gene data show CDR1 as SNHLY and CDR2 as FYNNEI. The CDR3 DNA is TGTGCCAGCGAAGGGGTTATTCGGGCTAACACCGGGGAGCTGTTTTTT. This gives the protein CASEGVIRANTGELFF.

The chain couples TRBV5-1 to TRBJ1-1; TRBD1 aligns across 8 bases. The CDR3 covers 14 residues. Germline V gene lookup returns CDR1 SGHRS and CDR2 YFSETQ. After removal of 2 bases from V and 4 bases from J, the junction contained 4 bases not matched to a gene. CDR3 coding DNA: TGCGCCAGCAGCTTCGACAGGGGTGGCACTGAAGCTTTCTTT. Amino acids: CASSFDRGGTEAFF.

The chain links TRBV4-1 to TRBJ2-7; tentative D call: TRBD2 (5 bases). The CDR3 sequence is 15 residues long. Trimming stripped 1 base from V and 2 bases from J, with 12 bases between. In germline, CDR1 is MGHRA, CDR2 YSYEKL. The CDR3 region is CASSQVAGATYEQYF. The CDR3 DNA sequence: TGCGCCAGCAGCCAAGTTGCGGGCGCTACCTACGAGCAGTACTTC.

The rearrangement links TRBV27 to TRBJ1-1; D is ambiguous. The V gene's germline CDR1 is MNHEY and CDR2 SMNVEV (reference sequence). The germline V and J ends were trimmed by 2 bases and 7 bases, with 11 bases remaining between them. The length of the CDR3 is 13 residues. CDR3 bases: TGTGCCAGCAGTTTAACCTTCGGCGGTGAAGCTTTCTTT. Translation: CASSLTFGGEAFF.

The chain employs TRBV6-5 and TRBJ2-1, with 12 nucleotides matching TRBD2. This CDR3 is built from 15 residues. Germline CDR1 and CDR2: MNHEY and SVGAGI. After removal of 5 bases from V and 8 bases from J, the junction contained 7 bases not matched to a gene. The CDR3 nucleotides are TGTGCCAGCAGTCTAGCGGGAGGGCCGGGGGATGAGCAGTTCTTC. It is translated as CASSLAGGPGDEQFF.

This chain connects TRBV10-3 to TRBJ2-3; 11 bases align to TRBD2. J was trimmed by 2 bases and V by 6 bases; bases with no gene match: 7. CDR3 length equals 16 residues. In germline, CDR1 is ENHRY, CDR2 SYGVKD. The CDR3 is CAISLATSGTTDTQYF. CDR3 sequence (DNA): TGTGCCATCAGCCTAGCGACTAGCGGGACCACAGATACGCAGTATTTT.

This clone was observed a single time. The chain recombines TRBV10-3 with TRBJ1-5; D not resolved. Trimming pared 4 bases from V and 4 bases from J, leaving 11 bases between. This CDR3 contains 14 residues. The V gene's germline CDR1 is ENHRY and CDR2 SYGVKD. The CDR3 sequence: CAISGIKANQPQHF. The CDR3 DNA reads as TGTGCCATCAGTGGGATCAAAGCGAATCAGCCCCAGCATTTT.

The CDR3 is CASSLAPYGYGYTF. The CDR3 nucleotides read TGTGCCAGCAGCTTAGCGCCCTACGGCTATGGCTACACCTTC. The gene calls are TRBV7-9 and TRBJ1-2; D is unclear. The germline CDR1 and CDR2 sequences are SEHNR and FQNEAQ (reference sequence). This CDR3 spans 14 amino acids. The V end lost 0 bases, the J end lost 4 bases, and 9 bases lay between the germline ends. The full variable domain, rest sourced from reference TRBV7-9 and TRBJ1-2, is DTGVSQNPRHKITKRGQNVTFRCDPISEHNRLYWYRQTLGQGPEFLTYFQNEAQLEKSRLLSDRFSAERPKGSFSTLEIQRTEQGDSAMYLCASSLAPYGYGYTFGSGTRLTVV.

CDR3 in DNA: TGTGCCAGCACGGGGGGGCAACAGGGGAATGAAGCTTTCTTT. Its protein is CASTGGQQGNEAFF. The chain carries TRBV6-5 and TRBJ1-1, with TRBD1 matching over 7 bases. Germline V gene sequence: CDR1 MNHEY, CDR2 SVGAGI. V lost 7 bases and J lost 7; bases outside the gene matches: 12. This CDR3 comprises 14 residues.

With regard to this clone: The junction shows a germline mismatch at one end, possibly a read error. The chain is built from TRBV7-9 and TRBJ1-3, with D maybe TRBD1 (5 bases). This CDR3 is built from 15 residues. The germline CDR1 and CDR2 sequences are SEHNR and FQNEAQ (reference sequence). The CDR3 loop reads CASSLRQLSGNTIYF. In DNA form, the CDR3 reads TGTGCCAGCAGCTTACGACAGCTCTCTGGGAACACCATATATTTT.

The V call is TRBV27, the J call TRBJ1-5, with D possibly matching TRBD1 (6 bases). The germline CDR1 and CDR2 sequences are MNHEY and SMNVEV (reference sequence). The V and J ends lost 6 bases and 4 bases respectively, with 10 bases between them. This CDR3 region has 13 residues. The CDR3 DNA reads TGTGCCAGCAGGCCTGACAGGAATCAGCCCCAGCATTTT. This translates into CASRPDRNQPQHF.

This clone appeared a single time. The J gene is TRBJ2-2, the V gene TRBV12-5, with a weak D call TRBD2 (6 bases). CDR1 and CDR2 from the germline V gene are LGHNT and FRNRAP. The ends were cut back, 10 bases at V and 3 bases at J, with 21 bases in the middle. CDR3 length equals 16 residues. DNA of the CDR3: TGTGCTACCGCCTCGGGTCTTGCGGGGTACACCGGGGAGCTGTTTTTT. It codes for CATASGLAGYTGELFF.

The rearrangement links TRBV2 to TRBJ2-7, with unresolved D. The V and J ends lost 4 bases and 6 bases respectively, with 13 bases between them. This CDR3 has 13 residues. Looked up from germline, CDR1 is SNHLY and CDR2 is FYNNEI. This CDR3 is CASSGMGTAEQYF. The CDR3, as DNA: TGTGCCAGCAGTGGGATGGGTACAGCCGAGCAGTACTTC.

The chain recombines TRBV7-9 with TRBJ2-7; 7 bases match TRBD1. The germline CDR1 and CDR2 sequences are SEHNR and FQNEAQ (reference sequence). This CDR3 has 14 residues. J lost 6 bases, V lost 5 bases, and 10 bases had no gene match. CDR3 loop: CASSTDRRLREQYF. CDR3 DNA: TGTGCCAGCAGCACGGACAGGAGACTACGCGAGCAGTACTTC. Variable domain in full (rest from reference TRBV7-9 and TRBJ2-7): DTGVSQNPRHKITKRGQNVTFRCDPISEHNRLYWYRQTLGQGPEFLTYFQNEAQLEKSRLLSDRFSAERPKGSFSTLEIQRTEQGDSAMYLCASSTDRRLREQYFGPGTRLTVT.